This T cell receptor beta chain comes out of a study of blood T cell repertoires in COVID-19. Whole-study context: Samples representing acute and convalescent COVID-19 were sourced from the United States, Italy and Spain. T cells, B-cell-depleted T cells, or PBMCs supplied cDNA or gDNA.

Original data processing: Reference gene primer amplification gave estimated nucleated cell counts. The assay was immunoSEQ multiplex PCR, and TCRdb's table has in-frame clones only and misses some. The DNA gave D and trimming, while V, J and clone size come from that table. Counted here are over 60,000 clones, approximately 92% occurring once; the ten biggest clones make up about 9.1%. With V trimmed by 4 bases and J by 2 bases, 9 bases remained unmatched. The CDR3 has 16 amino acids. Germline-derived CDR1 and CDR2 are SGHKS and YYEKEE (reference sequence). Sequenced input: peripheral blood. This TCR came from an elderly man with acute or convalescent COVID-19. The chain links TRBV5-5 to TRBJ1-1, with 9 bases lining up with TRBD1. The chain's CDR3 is CASSPLPGQGNTEAFF. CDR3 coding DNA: TGTGCCAGCAGCCCCTTACCGGGACAGGGAAACACTGAAGCTTTCTTT.